The TCR beta chain described here comes from a study of identifying expanded T cells in peripheral blood. Overall study findings and caveats: Technical replicates showed about 1.2 changed clones; approximately two weeks approximately 16; four weeks 19. Across healthy donors, higher total template counts meant significantly greater approximately two-week count variance.

Profiled with immunoSEQ multiplex PCR; TCRdb holds only in-frame clones, not every one. This table has 65,000 to 95,000 clones, around 90% appearing once. Points on this clone: Its specificity is not known.

The trim removed 2 bases at V and 7 bases at J, leaving 2 bases unmatched. The CDR3 is 14 amino acids. The germline V gene has CDR1 SGHRS and CDR2 YFSETQ. The source of this sequence is a person aged 18 to 75 in good health. The specimen was blood. The V and J genes are TRBV5-1 and TRBJ1-6, with TRBD1 matching 8 bases. For the CDR3, the DNA is TGCGCCAGCAGCTTTGACAGGGGAAATTCACCCCTCCACTTT. Residues: CASSFDRGNSPLHF.